The rows below give T cell receptor beta chains drawn from one sample of a study of blood T cells in healthy people across ages. Each CDR3 protein gets one entry after TCRdb re-called the 5' RACE reads with MiXCR. Counted here are 1.6 million or so distinct CDR3 sequences, about 35% occurring once; the ten biggest clones make up around 10%. Sequencing was carried out using blood. Receptors were obtained from a woman aged 25 to 45 in good health. CDR3s include the opening cysteine and the closing phenylalanine or tryptophan. A D gene is named only where the DNA matches it firmly. The listing skips clone size in some rows; elsewhere it reads once, few, many or a size class.

abundance | d_gene | j_gene | v_gene | CDR3aa | CDR3nt
NA | TRBD1 | TRBJ1-1 | TRBV30 | CAWTKLTGAFF | TGTGCCTGGACGAAACTGACAGGGGCTTTCTTT
few | TRBD2 | TRBJ2-3 | TRBV28 | CASSLGLAELPDTQYF | TGTGCCAGCAGTCTGGGACTAGCGGAACTACCAGATACGCAGTATTTT
NA | NA | TRBJ1-2 | TRBV12-3/TRBV12-4 | CASRVKGTGYTF | TGTGCCAGCAGGGTCAAGGGAACTGGCTACACCTTC
NA | NA | TRBJ2-3 | TRBV18 | CASSPQLAGDTQYF | TGTGCCAGCTCACCACAACTAGCCGGAGATACGCAGTATTTT
NA | TRBD2 | TRBJ2-5 | TRBV7-2 | CASSLFGGGTISETQYF | TGTGCCAGCAGCTTATTCGGGGGGGGGACTATCTCGGAGACCCAGTACTTC
few | TRBD2 | TRBJ2-1 | TRBV7-8 | CASQRGHEGEQFF | TGTGCCAGCCAGCGGGGCCACGAGGGTGAGCAGTTCTTC
NA | NA | TRBJ2-7 | TRBV20-1 | CSAREYGQIYEQYF | TGCAGTGCTAGAGAGTACGGACAGATCTACGAGCAGTACTTC
few | TRBD2 | TRBJ2-2 | TRBV7-2 | CASSLYGRDTGELFF | TGTGCCAGCAGCTTATACGGGAGGGACACCGGGGAGCTGTTTTTT
NA | NA | TRBJ2-6 | TRBV6-1 | CASTAGELSGANVLTF | TGTGCCAGCACCGCAGGGGAGCTCTCTGGGGCCAACGTCCTGACTTTC
NA | NA | TRBJ2-3 | TRBV20-1 | CSARHGRQGSLYGTQYF | TGCAGTGCTAGGCATGGCCGACAAGGGTCATTATATGGTACGCAGTATTTT
once | NA | TRBJ1-1 | TRBV11-2 | CASSIQALDTEAFF | TGTGCCAGCAGCATACAGGCGCTGGACACTGAAGCTTTCTTT
NA | TRBD2 | TRBJ2-3 | TRBV12-3/TRBV12-4 | CASSLLAAGGNTQYF | TGTGCCAGCAGTTTGTTAGCAGCGGGGGGGAATACGCAGTATTTT
few | TRBD2 | TRBJ2-1 | TRBV6-6 | CASRNGLAGGNEQFF | TGTGCCAGCAGGAACGGACTAGCGGGAGGCAATGAGCAGTTCTTC
NA | TRBD2 | TRBJ2-1 | TRBV5-4 | CASSPTSGRMNEQFF | TGTGCCAGCAGCCCAACTAGCGGGAGGATGAATGAGCAGTTCTTC
few | NA | TRBJ1-2 | TRBV12-3/TRBV12-4 | CASGSASGYGYTF | TGTGCCAGCGGTTCGGCGAGCGGGTATGGCTACACCTTC
NA | NA | TRBJ2-1 | TRBV7-3 | CASSLTFDNNYNEQFF | TGTGCCAGCAGCTTAACGTTTGACAACAACTACAATGAGCAGTTCTTC
NA | TRBD1 | TRBJ2-1 | TRBV27 | CASSLGRDRYHFF | TGTGCCAGCAGTTTGGGAAGGGACAGATATCATTTCTTC
NA | TRBD2 | TRBJ2-5 | TRBV7-6 | CASSLAPSGRARETQYF | TGTGCCAGCAGCTTAGCTCCTAGCGGGAGGGCTCGTGAGACCCAGTACTTC
NA | TRBD1 | TRBJ2-1 | TRBV9 | CASSVAGTGGAAEQFF | TGTGCCAGCAGCGTTGCCGGGACAGGGGGTGCAGCTGAGCAGTTCTTC
few | TRBD1 | TRBJ2-6 | TRBV12-3/TRBV12-4 | CASSSSDRALSGANVLTF | TGTGCCAGCAGTTCCTCAGACAGGGCACTCTCTGGGGCCAACGTCCTGACTTTC
few | TRBD2 | TRBJ2-5 | TRBV5-4 | CTSSFRLAGGQETQYF | TGTACCAGCAGCTTCCGACTAGCGGGGGGGCAAGAGACCCAGTACTTC
few | TRBD2 | TRBJ2-3 | TRBV6-6 | CASTTLAGGEDTQYF | TGTGCCAGCACTACACTAGCGGGGGGGGAGGATACGCAGTATTTT
NA | NA | TRBJ2-6 | TRBV20-1 | CSARLGSGANVLTF | TGCAGTGCTAGACTAGGGTCTGGGGCCAACGTCCTGACTTTC
NA | NA | TRBJ2-1 | TRBV7-6 | CASSLVWGSSYNEQFF | TGTGCCAGCAGCTTAGTTTGGGGGAGCTCCTACAATGAGCAGTTCTTC
NA | TRBD2 | TRBJ2-1 | TRBV7-8 | CASSFDSGGKNEQFF | TGTGCCAGCAGCTTCGACAGCGGGGGGAAGAATGAGCAGTTCTTC
few | TRBD2 | TRBJ2-3 | TRBV12-3/TRBV12-4 | CASRPSSGRGLDTQYF | TGTGCCAGCAGGCCCTCTAGCGGGAGAGGCCTAGATACGCAGTATTTT
few | NA | TRBJ2-1 | TRBV9 | CASSVGSEHNEQFF | TGTGCCAGCAGCGTAGGGTCGGAGCACAATGAGCAGTTCTTC
few | NA | TRBJ1-4 | TRBV28 | CASSIPTGLNEKLFF | TGTGCCAGCAGTATCCCGACAGGATTGAATGAAAAACTGTTTTTT
few | TRBD2 | TRBJ2-3 | TRBV6-1 | CASSGQGSGGGTQYF | TGTGCCAGCAGTGGTCAGGGCTCCGGGGGGGGTACGCAGTATTTT
NA | NA | TRBJ2-6 | TRBV18 | CASSPTAGANVLTF | TGTGCCAGCTCACCAACGGCTGGGGCCAACGTCCTGACTTTC
NA | NA | TRBJ1-4 | TRBV6-5 | CASSYGGNEKLFF | TGTGCCAGCAGTTACGGGGGGAATGAAAAACTGTTTTTT
NA | TRBD2 | TRBJ2-5 | TRBV6-2/TRBV6-3 | CASRGPGLGQETQYF | TGTGCCAGCAGGGGCCCGGGACTAGGACAAGAGACCCAGTACTTC
NA | NA | TRBJ2-3 | TRBV9 | CASSVSGVPDSLTDTQYF | TGTGCCAGCAGCGTCTCTGGGGTCCCGGACTCCCTCACAGATACGCAGTATTTT
NA | NA | TRBJ2-1 | TRBV19 | CASITSTNGQFF | TGTGCCAGTATAACTAGCACCAATGGGCAGTTCTTC
NA | TRBD2 | TRBJ2-7 | TRBV20-1 | CSAITGTTSSYEQYF | TGCAGTGCTATAACCGGGACTACGAGCTCCTACGAGCAGTACTTC
NA | TRBD1 | TRBJ2-1 | TRBV4-1 | CASSQARTGAQLSSNNEQFF | TGCGCCAGCAGCCAAGCGAGGACAGGGGCCCAACTAAGCTCCAACAATGAGCAGTTCTTC
NA | TRBD1 | TRBJ2-7 | TRBV27 | CASSSMPGTGVEQYF | TGTGCCAGCAGTTCCATGCCCGGGACAGGGGTCGAGCAGTACTTC